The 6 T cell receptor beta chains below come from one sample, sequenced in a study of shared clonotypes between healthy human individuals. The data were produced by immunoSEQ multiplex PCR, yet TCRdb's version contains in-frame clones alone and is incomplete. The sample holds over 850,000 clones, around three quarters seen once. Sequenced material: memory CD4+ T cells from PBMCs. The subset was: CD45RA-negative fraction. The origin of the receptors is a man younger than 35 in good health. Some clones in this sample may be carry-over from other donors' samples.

The CDR3 DNA sequence: TGTGCCTGGAGCCACGGGGGGCCGGGGTCTGGAAACACCATATATTTT. Its protein is CAWSHGGPGSGNTIYF. The chain recombines TRBV30 with TRBJ1-3, with D possibly matching TRBD1 (6 bases). V shed 3 bases and J shed 1 base, with 16 bases lying between them. The CDR3 totals 16 residues. Germline V lookup: CDR1 GTSNPN, CDR2 SVGIG (reference sequence).

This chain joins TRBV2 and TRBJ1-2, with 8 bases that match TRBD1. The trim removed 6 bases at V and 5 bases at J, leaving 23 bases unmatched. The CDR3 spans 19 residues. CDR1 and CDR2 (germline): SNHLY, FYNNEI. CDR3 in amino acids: CASSKTGVPSEGEGYGYTF. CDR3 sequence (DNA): TGTGCCAGCAGCAAGACAGGGGTACCCTCGGAAGGGGAGGGTTATGGCTACACCTTC.

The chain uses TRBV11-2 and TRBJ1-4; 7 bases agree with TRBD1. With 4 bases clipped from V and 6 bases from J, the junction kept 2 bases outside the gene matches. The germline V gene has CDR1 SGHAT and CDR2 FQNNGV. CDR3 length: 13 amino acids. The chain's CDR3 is CASSSGQYEKLFF. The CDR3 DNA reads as TGTGCCAGCAGCTCGGGACAGTATGAAAAACTGTTTTTT.

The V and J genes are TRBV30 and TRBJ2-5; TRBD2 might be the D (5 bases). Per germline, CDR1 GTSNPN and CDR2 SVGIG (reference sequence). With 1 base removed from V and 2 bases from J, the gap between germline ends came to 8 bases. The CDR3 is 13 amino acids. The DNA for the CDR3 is TGTGCCTGGAGTGGACTAACGCAAGAGACCCAGTACTTC. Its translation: CAWSGLTQETQYF.

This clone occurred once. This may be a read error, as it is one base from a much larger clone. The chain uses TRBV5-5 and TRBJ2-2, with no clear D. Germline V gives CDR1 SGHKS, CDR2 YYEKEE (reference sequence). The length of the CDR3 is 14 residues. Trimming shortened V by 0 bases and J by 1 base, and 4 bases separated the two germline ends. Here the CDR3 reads CASSLGGNTGELFF. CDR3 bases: TGTGCCAGCAGCTTGGGCGGGAACACCGGGGAGCTGTTTTTT.

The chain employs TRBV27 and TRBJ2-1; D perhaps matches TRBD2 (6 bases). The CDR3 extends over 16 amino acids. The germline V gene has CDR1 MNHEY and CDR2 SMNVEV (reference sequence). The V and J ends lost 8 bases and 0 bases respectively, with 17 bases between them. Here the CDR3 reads CASRRGYGSSYNEQFF. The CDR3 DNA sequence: TGTGCCAGCCGTCGGGGGTATGGAAGCTCCTACAATGAGCAGTTCTTC.